A single sample gave rise to the 23 T cell receptor beta chains below, sequenced in a study of T cell responses to AZD1222 COVID-19 vaccine (dated by TCRdb to the early 2020s). The time point tag for this specimen amounts to: about 28 days (+/-7) after the second vaccine dose. The method behind the library was the immunoSEQ multiplex PCR assay. TCRdb retrieved this table from immuneACCESS and kept in-frame rearrangements only. Not all clones are present; in checked studies, unresolved V genes account for under half, and no reason is known for the remainder. The sample yields roughly 50,000 clones; around 85% were counted once. In total, the top ten clones hold less than 9% of the sample. Here the sequenced sample was peripheral blood, taken 28 days after the second AZD1222 dose. These TCRs come from an adult who received the AZD1222 COVID-19 vaccine.

Only a few counts were recorded for this clone. The V and J genes are TRBV5-5 and TRBJ1-6; TRBD1 might be the D (5 bases). The V gene lost 4 bases and the J gene lost 9 bases, with 17 bases spanning the gap. The CDR3 loop spans 15 amino acids. Looked up from germline, CDR1 is SGHKS and CDR2 is YYEKEE (reference sequence). The CDR3 nucleotides read TGTGCCAGCAGCCGCGGGGGGTCAACCGGTTCACCCCTCCACTTT. The encoded protein is CASSRGGSTGSPLHF.

The chain has TRBV20-1 and TRBJ1-1; D call uncertain. V was pared by 3 bases and J by 4 bases, with 15 bases between. The CDR3 is made up of 14 amino acids. Looked up from germline, CDR1 is DFQATT and CDR2 is SNEGSKA (reference sequence). The CDR3 nucleotides are TGCAGTGCTAGTCAGTCCCGGCGGGTCACTGAAGCTTTCTTT. Protein product: CSASQSRRVTEAFF.

The chain links TRBV6-5 to TRBJ2-7; D uncertain. V was pared by 5 bases and J by 5 bases, with 13 bases between. Germline V lookup: CDR1 MNHEY, CDR2 SVGAGI. The CDR3 runs to 13 residues. The CDR3 is CASSPRPRHEQYF. CDR3 nucleotides: TGTGCCAGCAGTCCCAGACCCCGGCACGAGCAGTACTTC.

The rearrangement joins TRBV19 to TRBJ1-1; 7 bases fit TRBD1. This CDR3 comprises 14 residues. J was trimmed by 2 bases and V by 5 bases; bases with no gene match: 5. Germline V gene lookup returns CDR1 LNHDA and CDR2 SQIVND (reference sequence). The CDR3 DNA reads TGTGCCAGTAGTGTCAAAGGGGGCAACACTGAAGCTTTCTTT. It translates to CASSVKGGNTEAFF.

This chain uses TRBV2 with TRBJ2-7, with 9 bases lining up with TRBD2. The V and J ends lost 5 bases and 2 bases, in that order; junction bases with no gene match: 4. CDR1 is SNHLY, CDR2 FYNNEI, per germline. The CDR3 loop spans 14 amino acids. CDR3 DNA: TGTGCCAGCAGTCTGACTAGCGGACCCTACGAGCAGTACTTC. Amino acids: CASSLTSGPYEQYF.

J is TRBJ2-3 and V is TRBV7-2; 10 bases line up with TRBD1. The germline V gene has CDR1 SGHTA and CDR2 FQGNSA. The ends lost 5 bases at V and 3 bases at J; junction bases unmatched: 2. The CDR3 covers 14 residues. In nucleotides, the CDR3 is TGTGCCAGCAGCCAGGACAGGGGGACAGATACGCAGTATTTT. This sequence encodes CASSQDRGTDTQYF.

This chain uses TRBV18 with TRBJ2-7; 10 bases agree with TRBD1. V trimming: 3 bases; J trimming: 3 bases; junction bases outside the gene matches: 2. CDR1 is KGHSH and CDR2 is LQKENI in the germline V gene. The CDR3 is made up of 14 amino acids. The CDR3 loop reads CASSPGQGIYEQYF. The CDR3, as DNA: TGTGCCAGCTCACCGGGACAGGGGATCTACGAGCAGTACTTC.

This clone was recorded only once. This sequence joins TRBV6-5 and TRBJ1-3, with D unclear. The CDR3 sequence is 14 residues long. In germline, CDR1 is MNHEY, CDR2 SVGAGI. The V end was cut by 5 bases, the J end by 0 bases, with 8 bases between. The CDR3 reads CASSTIGSGNTIYF. The CDR3 DNA reads as TGTGCCAGCAGTACGATTGGCTCTGGAAACACCATATATTTT.

The chain combines TRBV12-3 or TRBV12-4 with TRBJ2-1; D unclear. The CDR3 runs 12 residues. Trimming left V 7 bases short and J 3 bases short, with 7 bases between. The CDR3 protein is CASIKGYNEQFF. CDR3 sequence (DNA): TGTGCCAGCATTAAGGGCTACAATGAGCAGTTCTTC.

The chain recombines TRBV5-1 with TRBJ2-2; 11 positions agree with TRBD2. The CDR3 has 17 amino acids. V lost 4 bases, J lost 4 bases, and 9 bases stayed unmatched. CDR1 and CDR2 from the germline V gene are SGHRS and YFSETQ. This CDR3 is CASSPLAGGPGTGELFF. CDR3 nucleotides: TGCGCCAGCAGCCCCCTAGCGGGAGGACCGGGCACCGGGGAGCTGTTTTTT. The variable domain in full, completed from reference TRBV5-1 and TRBJ2-2, reads KAGVTQTPRYLIKTRGQQVTLSCSPISGHRSVSWYQQTPGQGLQFLFEYFSETQRNKGNFPGRFSGRQFSNSRSEMNVSTLELGDSALYLCASSPLAGGPGTGELFFGEGSRLTVL.

The chain links TRBV7-2 to TRBJ2-3; D is ambiguous. The CDR3 is made up of 14 amino acids. The V gene lost 0 bases and the J gene lost 7 bases, with 11 bases spanning the gap. Germline CDR1 SGHTA, CDR2 FQGNSA. Written as DNA, the CDR3 is TGTGCCAGCAGCTTAGCCCGGCTACCCAATACGCAGTATTTT. It translates to CASSLARLPNTQYF.

This chain joins TRBV2 and TRBJ1-5; D unclear. There are 14 residues in the CDR3. CDR1 SNHLY and CDR2 FYNNEI come from the germline V gene. V was clipped by 6 bases and J by 0 bases, with 9 bases between them. In DNA, the CDR3 is TGTGCCAGCAGAAAGACGGATAGCAATCAGCCCCAGCATTTT. This gives the protein CASRKTDSNQPQHF.

The V call is TRBV7-2, the J call TRBJ2-6; D unresolved. There are 15 residues in the CDR3. V was pared by 5 bases and J by 1 base, with 9 bases between. In germline, CDR1 is SGHTA, CDR2 FQGNSA. CDR3 in amino acids: CASSPERSGANVLTF. The CDR3 DNA is TGTGCCAGCAGCCCGGAGAGATCTGGGGCCAACGTCCTGACTTTC.

The chain joins TRBV27 to TRBJ2-7; TRBD1 might be the D (6 bases). The germline V and J ends were trimmed by 0 bases and 0 bases, with 18 bases remaining between them. The CDR3 spans 18 residues. CDR1 MNHEY and CDR2 SMNVEV come from the germline V gene (reference sequence). The CDR3 sequence is CASSLSSGHRLGSYEQYF. The CDR3 nucleotides are TGTGCCAGCAGTTTATCCTCGGGACATCGCCTCGGCTCCTACGAGCAGTACTTC.

This chain joins TRBV11-3 and TRBJ2-5; no clear D gene. Germline CDR1 reads SGHNT; CDR2 reads YENEEA. Deletions cut 0 bases from V and 4 bases from J, with 18 bases between. The CDR3 consists of 17 residues. Here the CDR3 DNA reads TGTGCCAGCAGCTTAGATCGCTGGGTAACCCCCACAGAGACCCAGTACTTC. Translation: CASSLDRWVTPTETQYF. Looking up the rest from reference TRBV11-3 and TRBJ2-5 gives the full variable domain: EAGVVQSPRYKIIEKKQPVAFWCNPISGHNTLYWYLQNLGQGPELLIRYENEEAVDDSQLPKDRFSAERLKGVDSTLKIQPAELGDSAVYLCASSLDRWVTPTETQYFGPGTRLLVL.

The chain uses TRBV6-1 and TRBJ1-5; the D gene is possibly TRBD1 (6 bases). CDR3 size: 17 residues. Germline V gene sequence: CDR1 MNHNS, CDR2 SASEGT. The V and J ends lost 2 bases and 0 bases respectively, with 14 bases between them. Written as DNA, the CDR3 is TGTGCCAGCAGTGAAATAACAGGGAGCTATAGCAATCAGCCCCAGCATTTT. Protein: CASSEITGSYSNQPQHF.

This chain connects TRBV28 to TRBJ1-2, with D unclear. The CDR3 loop spans 11 amino acids. Germline V gene lookup returns CDR1 MDHEN and CDR2 SYDVKM. Deletions cut 8 bases from V and 8 bases from J, with 12 bases between. The CDR3 coding sequence is TGTGCCAGCCTAGCCGATAACGGCTACACCTTC. Protein sequence: CASLADNGYTF.

This sequence joins TRBV21-1 and TRBJ2-7. TRBV21-1 is listed as a pseudogene. The CDR3 covers 16 residues. CDR3: CASSKKWQPLTYEQYF. Here the CDR3 DNA reads TGTGCCAGCAGCAAAAAGTGGCAGCCTCTCACCTACGAGCAGTACTTC.

This chain joins TRBV7-8 and TRBJ2-5; D is undetermined. Germline CDR1 reads SGHVS; CDR2 reads FQNEAQ. This CDR3 spans 14 amino acids. The V and J ends lost 1 base and 5 bases respectively, with 11 bases between them. The CDR3: CASSLGAGLETQYF. Here the CDR3 DNA reads TGTGCCAGCAGCTTAGGAGCCGGGCTGGAGACCCAGTACTTC.

This chain joins TRBV27 and TRBJ1-4; weak D call: TRBD1 (6 bases). V was shortened by 6 bases and J by 7 bases, with 15 bases between the two germline ends. The CDR3 has 14 amino acids. Germline V gene sequence: CDR1 MNHEY, CDR2 SMNVEV (reference sequence). This chain's CDR3 is CASSRGGAREKLFF. The CDR3 coding sequence is TGTGCCAGCAGCCGGGGGGGGGCGCGTGAAAAACTGTTTTTT.

This clone came up a few times. The rearrangement joins TRBV4-2 to TRBJ1-5; TRBD1 is a possible D gene (5 bases). In germline, CDR1 is LGHNA, CDR2 YNFKEQ. The CDR3 spans 16 residues. Trimming stripped 0 bases from V and 0 bases from J, with 9 bases between. CDR3 DNA: TGTGCCAGCAGCCAAGAGGGGCACAATAGCAATCAGCCCCAGCATTTT. Translation: CASSQEGHNSNQPQHF.

The genes are TRBV7-2 and TRBJ2-5, with 8 bases matching TRBD2. The CDR3 is 15 residues long. Germline V CDR1 and CDR2: SGHTA, FQGNSA. J lost 2 bases, V lost 5 bases, and 7 bases had no gene match. Written as DNA, the CDR3 is TGTGCCAGCAGCATTAGCGGGGCCAAACAAGAGACCCAGTACTTC. Its protein is CASSISGAKQETQYF.

This chain joins TRBV5-1 and TRBJ1-5; no definite D call. V lost 2 bases and J lost 7, with 16 bases in between. CDR1 and CDR2 (germline): SGHRS, YFSETQ. This CDR3 has 15 amino acids. CDR3 bases: TGCGCCAGCAGCTTCTCCGGAGACGGAGGACAGCCCCAGCATTTT. The encoded protein is CASSFSGDGGQPQHF.